Each of the 4 T cell receptor beta chains below was sequenced from the same sample in a study of T cell responses to AZD1222 COVID-19 vaccine. Clones were read by immunoSEQ multiplex PCR, and TCRdb kept only the in-frame ones, dropping some. The table includes 100,000 to 150,000 clones, around 90% detected once. The sample was peripheral blood, taken on day 0 of AZD1222 vaccination. The source is an adult in good health.

The genes are TRBV11-3 and TRBJ2-7, with D unclear. The CDR3 covers 13 residues. V shed 4 bases and J shed 6 bases, with 13 bases lying between them. Germline V gene lookup returns CDR1 SGHNT and CDR2 YENEEA. CDR3 in amino acids: CASSSTFSLEQYF. The CDR3 coding sequence is TGTGCCAGCAGCTCGACCTTCTCCCTCGAGCAGTACTTC.

A single count supports this clone. CDR3 protein: CASSLLGRAGDIQYF. CDR3 in DNA: TGCGCCAGCAGCTTGTTGGGCAGGGCTGGGGACATTCAGTACTTC. This chain uses TRBV5-1 with TRBJ2-4; a possible D gene is TRBD1 (5 bases). Per germline, CDR1 SGHRS and CDR2 YFSETQ. CDR3 size: 15 residues. V was shortened by 1 base and J by 8 bases, with 16 bases between the two germline ends. Variable domain in full (rest from reference TRBV5-1 and TRBJ2-4): KAGVTQTPRYLIKTRGQQVTLSCSPISGHRSVSWYQQTPGQGLQFLFEYFSETQRNKGNFPGRFSGRQFSNSRSEMNVSTLELGDSALYLCASSLLGRAGDIQYFGAGTRLSVL.

This clone was observed a handful of times. This chain connects TRBV6-5 to TRBJ2-7, with 11 bases identical to TRBD2. Germline lookup yields CDR1 MNHEY and CDR2 SVGAGI. The V and J ends lost 5 bases and 3 bases, in that order; junction bases with no gene match: 6. The CDR3 runs to 15 residues. The CDR3 loop is CASSTSSGGYYEQYF. The CDR3 region has the DNA TGTGCCAGCAGTACGTCTAGCGGGGGGTACTACGAGCAGTACTTC.

The gene calls are TRBV27 and TRBJ2-2, with D hard to call. The CDR3 totals 11 residues. CDR1 and CDR2 (germline): MNHEY, SMNVEV (reference sequence). Trimming took off 6 bases at V and 6 bases at J, with 5 bases between the two ends. The CDR3 here is CASRTAGELFF. CDR3 nucleotide sequence: TGTGCCAGCAGGACCGCCGGGGAGCTGTTTTTT.